This TCR beta chain was sequenced in a study of blood T cell repertoires in COVID-19. Study context: PBMCs, B-cell-depleted T cells, or T cells provided the cDNA or gDNA that made up the material.

The authors' processing: The authors estimated nucleated cell counts from reference gene primer amplification. TCRdb's table, derived via immunoSEQ multiplex PCR, lists solely in-frame clones and lacks some. The D gene and trimming were derived from the DNA, and the V and J assignments and clone size from that table. The sample holds 180,000 or so clones, about 76% seen once. V shed 2 bases and J shed 6 bases, with 7 bases lying between them. The CDR3 length is 12 residues. Germline V gene lookup returns CDR1 KGHSH and CDR2 LQKENI. This clonotype was obtained from a woman aged 45 to 65 with active or convalescent COVID-19. The genes are TRBV18 and TRBJ1-2; D might be TRBD1 (6 bases). Source material: peripheral blood. The CDR3 DNA follows: TGTGCCAGCTCACCAGGGGGCGATGGCTACACCTTC. It specifies CASSPGGDGYTF.